This T cell receptor (beta chain) was obtained from a study of blood T cell repertoires in COVID-19 (dated by TCRdb to the early 2020s). A note on the overall study: The collaborator samples originated in the United States, Italy and Spain and spanned the acute and convalescent phases of COVID-19. The prospective study material was composed of cDNA or gDNA derived from T cells, B-cell-depleted T cells, or PBMCs. Deeply sampled blood TCRbeta repertoires from subjects exposed to, actively infected with, or recovered from COVID-19 were included in the dataset. The repertoires were released in a freely available public database intended as a resource for research on the immune response to SARS-CoV-2. The samples were drawn from the first 160 participants of the ongoing ImmuneRACE study and from about 1,200 subjects provided by 6 global collaborators. A de-identified subject ID, COVID-19 status, age in years and sex were almost always included in the sample metadata. HLA class I and class II types, where available, came from metadata supplied by the sample provider rather than from assay-based typing.

TCRbeta CDR3 regions were amplified from genomic DNA by means of the immunoSEQ Assay, a bias-controlled multiplex PCR. The authors' analysis ran thus. The number of nucleated cells in each sample was estimated from the amplification of reference gene primers within the assay. To quantify the absolute abundance of each unique TCRbeta CDR3 rearrangement, sequence reads were collapsed and filtered. For each sample, productive Simpson clonality was calculated as the square root of Simpson's diversity index over productive rearrangements. In its TCRdb copy, this immuneACCESS table keeps in-frame sequences only and misses some clones. Where compared with another copy, unresolved V genes explain less than half of these, and the others have no known cause. The V and J calls and clone size come from that table; D and trimming were worked out from the DNA. The sample contains roughly 95,000 clones, 70% to 90% of them found a single time. The ten largest clonotypes hold 3.5% to 5% of the sample.

Each collaborating institution followed its own protocols to collect whole blood in K2EDTA tubes. For TCRbeta analysis, collaborators shipped samples in one of three forms: frozen whole blood, isolated PBMCs, or DNA extracted from either of those sample types. Broad study findings and their caveats: The amount of clinical and demographic metadata varied by source and participant and was provided uncurated.

With respect to this clone: No cognate antigen has been identified for it. There are no base qualities to consult, and no much larger clone falls within one base.

There are 13 amino acids in the CDR3, from cysteine to phenylalanine inclusive. Only the CDR3 DNA is retained, 39 bases long and in frame from the first base. The V and J ends are trimmed by 5 bases and 0 bases, leaving 10 bases between them. Reading the germline V gene (reference sequence) gives CDR1 GTSNPN and CDR2 SVGIG. The origin of this receptor is a man aged 55 to 70 with acute or convalescent COVID-19. Sample: peripheral blood. This receptor chain uses TRBV30 and TRBJ1-1, with a weak D call of TRBD1 (5 bases match). The CDR3 sequence is CAWRLRVNTEAFF. The nucleotide sequence is given as TGTGCCTGGCGACTCAGGGTGAACACTGAAGCTTTCTTT.